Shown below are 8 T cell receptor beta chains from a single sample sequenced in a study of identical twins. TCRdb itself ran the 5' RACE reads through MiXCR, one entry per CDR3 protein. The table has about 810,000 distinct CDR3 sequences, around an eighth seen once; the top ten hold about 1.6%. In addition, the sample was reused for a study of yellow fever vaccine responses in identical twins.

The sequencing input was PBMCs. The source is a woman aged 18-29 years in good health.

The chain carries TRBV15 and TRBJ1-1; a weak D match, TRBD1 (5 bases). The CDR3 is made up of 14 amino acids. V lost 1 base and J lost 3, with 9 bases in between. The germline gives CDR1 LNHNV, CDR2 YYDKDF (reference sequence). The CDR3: CATSRAGKDTEAFF. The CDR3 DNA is TGTGCCACCAGCAGAGCAGGGAAGGACACTGAAGCTTTCTTT.

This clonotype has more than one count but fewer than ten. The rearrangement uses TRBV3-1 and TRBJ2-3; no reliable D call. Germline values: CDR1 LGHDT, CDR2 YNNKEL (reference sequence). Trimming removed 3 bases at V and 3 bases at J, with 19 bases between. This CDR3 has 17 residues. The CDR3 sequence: CASSQYQVKGPTDTQYF. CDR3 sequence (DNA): TGTGCCAGCAGCCAGTACCAGGTAAAAGGCCCGACAGATACGCAGTATTTT.

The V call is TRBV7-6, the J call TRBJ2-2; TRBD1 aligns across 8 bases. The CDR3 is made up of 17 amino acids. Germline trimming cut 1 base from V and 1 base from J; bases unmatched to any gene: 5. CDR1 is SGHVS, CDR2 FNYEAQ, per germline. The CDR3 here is CASSLDLGQVNTGELFF. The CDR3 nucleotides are TGTGCCAGCAGCTTAGATCTGGGACAGGTGAACACCGGGGAGCTGTTTTTT.

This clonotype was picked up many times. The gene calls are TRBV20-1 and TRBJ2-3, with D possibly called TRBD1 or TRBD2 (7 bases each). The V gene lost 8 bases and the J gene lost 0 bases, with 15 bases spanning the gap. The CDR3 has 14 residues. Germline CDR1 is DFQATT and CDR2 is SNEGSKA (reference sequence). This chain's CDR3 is CSQPRGGSTDTQYF. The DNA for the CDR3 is TGCAGTCAGCCCAGGGGGGGAAGCACAGATACGCAGTATTTT.

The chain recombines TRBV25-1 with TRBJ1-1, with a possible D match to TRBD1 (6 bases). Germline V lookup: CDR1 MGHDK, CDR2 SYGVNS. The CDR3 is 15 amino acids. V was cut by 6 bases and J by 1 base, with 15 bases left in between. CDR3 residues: CASRATGIQNTEAFF. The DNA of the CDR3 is TGTGCCAGCAGAGCAACAGGGATCCAGAACACTGAAGCTTTCTTT.

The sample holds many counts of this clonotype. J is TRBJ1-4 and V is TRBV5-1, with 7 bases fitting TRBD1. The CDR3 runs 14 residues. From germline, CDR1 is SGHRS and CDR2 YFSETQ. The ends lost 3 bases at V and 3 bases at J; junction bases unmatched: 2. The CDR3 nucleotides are TGCGCCAGCAGCTCGGGACAGTCTAATGAAAAACTGTTTTTT. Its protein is CASSSGQSNEKLFF.

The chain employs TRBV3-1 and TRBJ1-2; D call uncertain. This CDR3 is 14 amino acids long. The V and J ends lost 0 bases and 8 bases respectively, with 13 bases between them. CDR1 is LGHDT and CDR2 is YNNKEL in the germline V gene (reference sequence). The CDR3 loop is CASSQDRAAFGYTF. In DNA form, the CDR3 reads TGTGCCAGCAGCCAAGATCGGGCAGCCTTCGGCTACACCTTC.

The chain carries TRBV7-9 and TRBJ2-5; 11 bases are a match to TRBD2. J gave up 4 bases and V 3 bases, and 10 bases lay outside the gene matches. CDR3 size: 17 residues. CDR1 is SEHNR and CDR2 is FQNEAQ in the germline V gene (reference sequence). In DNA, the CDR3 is TGTGCCAGCAGCTTGCCTAGCGGGAGGTTGGATGTAGAGACCCAGTACTTC. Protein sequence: CASSLPSGRLDVETQYF.